This TCR beta chain derives from a study of control samples from healthy donors and cancer patients. This CDR3 comprises 17 residues. Germline V gene data show CDR1 as SGHRS and CDR2 as YFSETQ. V trimming: 3 bases; J trimming: 0 bases; junction bases outside the gene matches: 7. The protocol was immunoSEQ multiplex PCR, while the TCRdb copy is restricted to in-frame clones and leaves out a portion. In the table there are about 150,000 clones, around 94% of which are singletons. Input material: blood. V is TRBV5-1 and J is TRBJ2-2; 8 bases map to TRBD1. The TCR originated in a woman aged 18-30 years in good health. For the CDR3, the DNA is TGCGCCAGCAGCTCCGGTGGGACAGGAGCGAACACCGGGGAGCTGTTTTTT. It yields the protein CASSSGGTGANTGELFF. The entire variable domain, with the rest obtained from reference TRBV5-1 and TRBJ2-2, is as follows: KAGVTQTPRYLIKTRGQQVTLSCSPISGHRSVSWYQQTPGQGLQFLFEYFSETQRNKGNFPGRFSGRQFSNSRSEMNVSTLELGDSALYLCASSSGGTGANTGELFFGEGSRLTVL.